The next 22 T cell receptor beta chains were all read from a single sample in a study of cytomegalovirus exposure and HLA in healthy donors. Both 60 Vbeta primers and 13 Jbeta primers went into the PCR. Here immunoSEQ multiplex PCR was the method, and the copy in TCRdb shows in-frame clones only, minus some. Among about 260,000 clones, approximately 84% were seen once, and the ten largest hold 2%. Sequences were obtained from PBMCs. Source of these receptors: a woman between 40 and 50 years old in good health and CMV-seropositive.

The gene calls are TRBV19 and TRBJ2-2; 10 positions match TRBD2. J lost 1 base, V lost 8 bases, and 1 base had no gene match. This CDR3 is 14 amino acids long. Looked up from germline, CDR1 is LNHDA and CDR2 is SQIVND (reference sequence). This chain's CDR3 is CASRLAGNTGELFF. DNA of the CDR3: TGTGCCAGTCGACTAGCGGGGAACACCGGGGAGCTGTTTTTT. The entire variable domain, with the rest obtained from reference TRBV19 and TRBJ2-2, is as follows: DGGITQSPKYLFRKEGQNVTLSCEQNLNHDAMYWYRQDPGQGLRLIYYSQIVNDFQKGDIAEGYSVSREKKESFPLTVTSAQKNPTAFYLCASRLAGNTGELFFGEGSRLTVL.

The chain joins TRBV6-1 to TRBJ1-5, with a tentative D call TRBD1 (6 bases). The CDR3 sequence is 15 residues long. Trimming cost V 6 bases and J 1 base, with 13 bases left between them. CDR1 is MNHNS and CDR2 is SASEGT in the germline V gene. In DNA form, the CDR3 reads TGTGCCAGCAGGCGAGGGGGGGAGAGCAATCAGCCCCAGCATTTT. This translates into CASRRGGESNQPQHF.

As regards this clone: The sample carries other DNA sequences with the same CDR3. This sequence joins TRBV5-1 and TRBJ2-3; 9 bases line up with TRBD1. V trimming: 4 bases; J trimming: 1 base; junction bases outside the gene matches: 1. The CDR3 contains 14 residues. Per germline, CDR1 SGHRS and CDR2 YFSETQ. CDR3 region: CASSRDRGTDTQYF. CDR3 in DNA: TGCGCCAGCAGCCGGGACAGGGGCACAGATACGCAGTATTTT.

The chain carries TRBV6-1 and TRBJ2-7; 12 bases align to TRBD1. The CDR3 covers 14 residues. The V gene end was trimmed by 6 bases and the J gene end by 7 bases; junction bases not matched to a gene: 7. In germline, CDR1 is MNHNS, CDR2 SASEGT. The CDR3 loop is CASRSGTGGWEQYF. In DNA form, the CDR3 reads TGTGCCAGCAGGTCCGGGACAGGGGGCTGGGAGCAGTACTTC.

The V and J genes are TRBV11-3 and TRBJ1-1, with a possible D match to TRBD1 (5 bases). Trimming stripped 5 bases from V and 7 bases from J, with 14 bases between. Germline V lookup: CDR1 SGHNT, CDR2 YENEEA. This CDR3 has 13 amino acids. The CDR3 nucleotides are TGTGCCAGCAGCAAGAGGCAGGGCCTTGAAGCTTTCTTT. It is translated as CASSKRQGLEAFF.

The count of this clone is one. The gene calls are TRBV19 and TRBJ2-1; 8 bases are a match to TRBD1. CDR1 LNHDA and CDR2 SQIVND come from the germline V gene (reference sequence). The CDR3 runs 13 residues. The J segment lost 8 bases and the V segment lost 3 bases, leaving 3 bases of the junction unmatched. CDR3 sequence (DNA): TGTGCCAGTAGTATTCAGGGGGCTTATGAGCAGTTCTTC. This codes for CASSIQGAYEQFF.

Of note for this clone: The same CDR3 can be traced to other DNA sequences in this sample. The chain combines TRBV6-6 with TRBJ2-5, with 10 nucleotides matching TRBD2. Per germline, CDR1 MNHNY and CDR2 SVGAGI (reference sequence). The CDR3 extends over 16 amino acids. J was trimmed by 4 bases and V by 0 bases; bases with no gene match: 5. The CDR3 DNA reads TGTGCCAGCAGTTACTCATTAGCGGGAGGTACAGAGACCCAGTACTTC. Amino acids: CASSYSLAGGTETQYF.

The CDR3 bases are TGTGCCAGCCGTGTAGGGACACTTAGCAATCAGCCCCAGCATTTT. This sequence encodes CASRVGTLSNQPQHF. The chain combines TRBV6-1 with TRBJ1-5; possible D gene TRBD1, 6 bases. Per the germline V gene, CDR1 is MNHNS and CDR2 is SASEGT. V shed 8 bases and J shed 0 bases, with 14 bases lying between them. The CDR3 has 15 amino acids.

The chain uses TRBV11-1 and TRBJ1-1; 7 bases agree with TRBD1. The germline CDR1 and CDR2 sequences are SGHAT and FQDESV (reference sequence). The CDR3 spans 13 residues. The ends lost 3 bases at V and 5 bases at J; junction bases unmatched: 3. The CDR3 loop reads CASSLTGWTEAFF. In nucleotides, the CDR3 is TGTGCCAGCAGCTTGACAGGGTGGACTGAAGCTTTCTTT.

In DNA form, the CDR3 reads TGCGCCAGCAGCTTGGACGCAGGGAGGACCTACAATGAGCAGTTCTTC. It codes for CASSLDAGRTYNEQFF. The chain carries TRBV5-1 and TRBJ2-1; possible D gene TRBD2, 6 bases. The germline V and J ends were trimmed by 0 bases and 2 bases, with 12 bases remaining between them. CDR1 SGHRS and CDR2 YFSETQ come from the germline V gene. The CDR3 is 16 amino acids.

The V and J genes are TRBV27 and TRBJ2-1, with 15 bases fitting TRBD2. Trimming cost V 3 bases and J 8 bases; bases outside gene matches: 5. The V gene's germline CDR1 is MNHEY and CDR2 SMNVEV (reference sequence). The CDR3 length is 16 residues. This CDR3 is CASSLGLAGGEDEQFF. The CDR3 DNA follows: TGTGCCAGCAGTTTGGGACTAGCGGGAGGAGAGGATGAGCAGTTCTTC.

J is TRBJ2-3 and V is TRBV10-3; D gene unclear. Germline loops: CDR1 ENHRY, CDR2 SYGVKD. The CDR3 loop spans 16 amino acids. The V and J ends lost 0 bases and 0 bases respectively, with 10 bases between them. The DNA of the CDR3 is TGTGCCATCAGTGAGTCGTTTCCCAGTAGCACAGATACGCAGTATTTT. Protein: CAISESFPSSTDTQYF.

V gene TRBV27 combines with J gene TRBJ2-7; 10 bases agree with TRBD2. This CDR3 contains 16 residues. CDR1 and CDR2 from the germline V gene are MNHEY and SMNVEV (reference sequence). V trimming: 2 bases; J trimming: 4 bases; junction bases outside the gene matches: 8. CDR3 sequence: CASSLTASGSFYEQYF. The CDR3 DNA is TGTGCCAGCAGTTTAACTGCTAGCGGGAGTTTTTACGAGCAGTACTTC.

V usage is TRBV7-2 and J usage is TRBJ1-2; 7 bases match TRBD1. The germline V gene has CDR1 SGHTA and CDR2 FQGNSA. This CDR3 comprises 17 residues. The ends lost 5 bases at V and 7 bases at J; junction bases unmatched: 19. This CDR3 reads CASSPKPAGGQGGGYTF. CDR3 nucleotide sequence: TGTGCCAGCAGCCCTAAACCGGCAGGGGGTCAGGGTGGTGGCTACACCTTC.

The chain combines TRBV7-6 with TRBJ2-1; TRBD2 aligns across 12 bases. Trimming took 5 bases from V and 2 from J; bases not matched to a gene: 7. This CDR3 has 17 amino acids. Germline CDR1 is SGHVS and CDR2 is FNYEAQ. This CDR3 is CASSPRTSGNPYNEQFF. The CDR3 DNA follows: TGTGCCAGCAGCCCACGGACTAGCGGGAACCCCTACAATGAGCAGTTCTTC.

The chain has TRBV14 and TRBJ1-1; D remains unclear. The CDR3 totals 12 residues. The V gene lost 1 base and the J gene lost 6 bases, with 6 bases spanning the gap. The germline V gene encodes CDR1 SGHDN and CDR2 FVKESK. The CDR3 here is CASSQVSAEAFF. Written as DNA, the CDR3 is TGTGCCAGCAGCCAAGTGTCAGCTGAAGCTTTCTTT.

The chain couples TRBV2 to TRBJ1-5, with a possible D match to TRBD1 (6 bases). In germline, CDR1 is SNHLY, CDR2 FYNNEI. The CDR3 runs 14 residues. The germline V and J ends were trimmed by 3 bases and 3 bases, with 9 bases remaining between them. As DNA, the CDR3 is TGTGCCAGCAGTGAGGGGGGGCACAATCAGCCCCAGCATTTT. Translation gives CASSEGGHNQPQHF.

The chain combines TRBV28 with TRBJ1-6; TRBD1 might be the D (5 bases). This CDR3 has 17 residues. Germline CDR1 reads MDHEN; CDR2 reads SYDVKM. V lost 5 bases and J lost 0, with 14 bases in between. Here the CDR3 reads CASSPWGGSSYNSPLHF. The CDR3, as DNA: TGTGCCAGCAGTCCCTGGGGGGGGAGCTCCTATAATTCACCCCTCCACTTT.

V and J are TRBV5-1 and TRBJ1-5; D is ambiguous. CDR3 length: 15 amino acids. The germline CDR1 and CDR2 sequences are SGHRS and YFSETQ. The ends were cut back, 0 bases at V and 0 bases at J, with 7 bases in the middle. The CDR3, as DNA: TGCGCCAGCAGCTTGGACGGGATTAGCAATCAGCCCCAGCATTTT. This translates into CASSLDGISNQPQHF.

The chain joins TRBV4-3 to TRBJ1-5; D perhaps matches TRBD1 (5 bases). The V gene lost 0 bases and the J gene lost 2 bases, with 14 bases spanning the gap. There are 17 residues in the CDR3. Germline CDR1 is LGHNA and CDR2 is YSLEER. The CDR3 sequence: CASSQDRAGRGNQPQHF. In nucleotides, the CDR3 is TGCGCCAGCAGCCAAGATCGTGCGGGGCGCGGCAATCAGCCCCAGCATTTT.

The chain carries TRBV30 and TRBJ2-2; a possible D gene is TRBD1 (6 bases). The CDR3 is 13 amino acids. The germline V gene encodes CDR1 GTSNPN and CDR2 SVGIG (reference sequence). CDR3 sequence: CVGQPLNTGELFF. In DNA, the CDR3 is TGTGTCGGACAGCCGTTGAACACCGGGGAGCTGTTTTTT.

V and J are TRBV25-1 and TRBJ1-1; D might be TRBD1 (5 bases). V was trimmed by 6 bases and J by 4 bases, leaving 18 bases between them. Germline CDR1 is MGHDK and CDR2 is SYGVNS. The CDR3 is 15 amino acids. CDR3 amino acids: CASRSVGARGTEAFF. Here the CDR3 DNA reads TGTGCCAGCAGATCGGTCGGGGCGCGGGGCACTGAAGCTTTCTTT.